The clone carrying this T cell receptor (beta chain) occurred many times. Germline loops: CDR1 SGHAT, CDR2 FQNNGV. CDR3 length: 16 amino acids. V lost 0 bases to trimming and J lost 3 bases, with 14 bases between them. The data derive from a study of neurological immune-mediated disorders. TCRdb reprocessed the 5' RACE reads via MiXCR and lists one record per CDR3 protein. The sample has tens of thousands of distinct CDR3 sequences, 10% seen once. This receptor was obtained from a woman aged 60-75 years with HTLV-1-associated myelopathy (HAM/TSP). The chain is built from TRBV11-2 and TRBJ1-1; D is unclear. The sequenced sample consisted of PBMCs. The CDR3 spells CASSLDTGLDHTEAFF. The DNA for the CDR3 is TGTGCCAGCAGCTTAGATACCGGGCTGGACCACACTGAAGCTTTCTTT.